What follows describes a single TCR beta chain. The antigen is not known. V lost 8 bases and J lost 0, with 19 bases in between. Germline V CDR1 and CDR2: MDHEN, SYDVKM. The CDR3 totals 16 residues. With 60 Vbeta and 13 Jbeta primers, the PCR was carried out. The table came from immunoSEQ multiplex PCR; TCRdb's copy has only in-frame clones and leaves some out. The profile shows 96,000 or so clones, roughly 74% of them singletons. The data originate from a study of cytomegalovirus exposure and HLA in healthy donors. Study conclusions and caveats: Accurate predictions that matched the HLA-A and HLA-B alleles of most subjects were reportedly made from TCR beta sequences. Several V segments, TRBV6-2 and TRBV6-3 among them, could not be told apart and were dropped. A missense variant in DCLRE1C was later tied to TCR beta V- and J-gene trimming.

The chain carries TRBV28 and TRBJ1-1, with TRBD1 as a possible D gene (6 bases). This receptor was taken from a female donor in good health and CMV-seropositive. The sequenced sample consisted of PBMCs. The chain's CDR3 is CASLTGTRGLNTEAFF. CDR3 in DNA: TGTGCCAGCCTCACCGGGACAAGGGGACTGAACACTGAAGCTTTCTTT.